The clone carrying this T cell receptor (beta chain) has just a few counts. As yet, its antigen is unknown. A universal primer site and UMIs were added as TCR cDNA was made by 5'RACE template switching. TCRdb itself ran the 5' RACE reads through MiXCR, one entry per CDR3 protein. The sample carries hundreds of thousands of distinct CDR3 sequences, around 12% recorded once. Per the germline V gene, CDR1 is SGHTA and CDR2 is FQGNSA. V shed 6 bases and J shed 5 bases, with 10 bases lying between them. This CDR3 spans 12 amino acids. This specimen belongs to a study of T cells after yellow fever vaccination. General study findings and limits: Detected again after the booster were most primary-vaccination clones, at about 96% CD4 and 88% CD8.

The V and J genes are TRBV7-2 and TRBJ2-5, with no clear D. This receptor was identified in a man aged 25-40 years who received the YFV17D yellow fever vaccine. Source: PBMCs, taken on the day of the yellow fever booster vaccination. CDR3: CASRLGFETQYF. As DNA, the CDR3 is TGTGCCAGCAGGCTAGGGTTTGAGACCCAGTACTTC.